This T cell receptor beta chain derives from a study of shared clonotypes between healthy human individuals (dated by TCRdb to about 2020). Regarding the study in general: A couple of women and a few men aged 18 to 49 years were included in the cohort. For each donor, CD4 naive and CD4 memory were each given three plates, CD8 naive was given two plates, and CD8 memory was given one plate. The study deeply sequenced blood TCR repertoires of several healthy adults to estimate repertoire size and the extent of clonotype sharing between individuals. Libraries were prepared and TCR repertoires were sequenced by different laboratories using diverse techniques, in order to increase sequencing depth and limit assay-specific biases. Leukapheresis yielded between about 0.9 and 9.5 billion PBMCs per donor. What the work shows at the level of the full study, not this receptor alone: Larger estimated clonotype richness was generally found for naive subsets than for memory subsets. The genetic and exposure-history diversity represented was limited by the small number of donors. Even with the large sequencing depth, rarefaction of the sorted-subset datasets indicated that sequencing was incomplete. Sampling was restricted to blood, and TCR repertoires in tissue are likely to differ from TCR repertoires in blood. Compared with non-shared clonotypes, clonotypes shared by all four sorted-subset donors had higher generation probabilities. Across four donors, approximately 5% of naive CD4, approximately 3.6% of naive CD8, 2% to 2.5% of memory CD4, and 0.4% of memory CD8 clonotypes were shared. Based on pairwise subsampling, the degree of clonotype sharing among donors was expected to be affected by sequencing depth.

Using the deep immunoSEQ assay, multiplex PCR amplified TCR CDR3 regions from genomic DNA. For each cell subset, the extracted genomic DNA was distributed evenly across all wells of several immunoSEQ 96-well plates, and each plate served as one replicate. Each replicate PCR for sorted subsets received about 210 ng genomic DNA, equal to roughly 33,000 T cell genomes. The purified libraries were quantified using a Qubit 3.0 fluorometer, sized with a Bioanalyzer 2100, and then quantified again using the KAPA Library Quantification kit. A separate single-read 150-cycle Illumina NextSeq 550 flow cell was used to sequence each immunoSEQ 96-well plate. In the original analysis: Because only junctional sequences without quality scores were contained in the immunoSEQ output, filtering matching that applied to full-length reads could not be performed. Sequences were annotated with PyIR, a Python wrapper for IgBLAST v1.9, and V/J genes and CDR3 were assigned using IMGT germline references. Reads were filtered out if the reads had weak V/J assignments (E-value above 1e-6), no CDR3, stop codons, out-of-frame junctions, or ambiguous translated residues. V3J clonotypes were defined as sequences sharing an identical inferred V gene, J gene, and CDR3 amino acid sequence. Percentage overlap between repertoires was computed as shared unique clonotypes divided by the size of the smaller repertoire. Richness of each repertoire was evaluated using RTK rarefaction, the Chao1 estimator, and Recon v2.1 estimates of unobserved clonotypes. Generation probabilities were computed with OLGA for all TCRbeta clonotypes obtained by the gDNA method from a handful of donors. The table was pulled from immuneACCESS by TCRdb, which kept in-frame rearrangements only. Such tables lose some clones; where checked, under half of the loss comes from unresolved V genes, and the rest has no known cause. The V and J calls and clone size come from that table; D and trimming were worked out from the DNA. Counted in this sample were 2 million to 3 million clones; approximately 93% of them appeared once. 0.36% of the sample rests with the top ten.

A word on this clone: It lacks a known antigen. Base qualities are missing; no much larger clone stands one base away. Other DNA sequences in the same sample also yield this CDR3.

The donors were healthy, HIV-negative adults with no recently reported acute infections or vaccinations. Every donor was a Caucasian adult living in Nashville, Tennessee, USA. Magnetic negative selection was used to enrich CD4+ T cells, after which naive cells were positively selected on CD45RA and the negative fraction became the memory subset. Blood was collected by leukapheresis, and PBMCs were isolated by Ficoll-Histopaque density gradient centrifugation and then cryopreserved in liquid nitrogen vapor phase. Analytical flow cytometry was used to check the purity and quantity of every magnetically sorted T cell population. Each sorted fraction had its genomic DNA isolated and then quantified by UV absorbance on a Nanodrop 2000c. The germline V gene (reference sequence) provides CDR1 SGHNT and CDR2 YYREEE. V is cut back by 3 bases and J by 0 bases, with 3 bases in the junction unmatched. From the cysteine through the phenylalanine, the CDR3 covers 14 amino acids. Here the CDR3 DNA is all that survives: 42 bases in frame from base 1.

The source material was naive CD4+ T cells from PBMCs. The cell subset or site label, read with the paper, signifies: CD45RA+ positively selected. This receptor was obtained from a young man in good health. Some clones in this sample may be carry-over from other donors' samples. The chain couples TRBV5-4 to TRBJ2-7; 7 central nucleotides agree with TRBD1. This receptor carries the CDR3 CASSSRQGSYEQYF. The sequence in DNA is TGTGCCAGCAGCTCTAGACAGGGCTCCTACGAGCAGTACTTC.